The TCR beta chain under discussion was sequenced for a study of blood T cell repertoires in COVID-19. For the study at large: Acute and convalescent COVID-19 samples came from the United States, Italy and Spain. The cDNA or gDNA used as material had been derived from T cells, B-cell-depleted T cells, or PBMCs.

In the original processing: Nucleated cell number was recorded as an estimate derived from reference gene primer amplification. The assay was immunoSEQ multiplex PCR, and TCRdb's table has in-frame clones only and misses some. Clone size and the V and J calls come from that table; the DNA yielded D and trimming. The sample has over 250,000 clones; 70% to 90% are singletons. Per the germline V gene, CDR1 is SQVTM and CDR2 is ANQGSEA. J lost 6 bases, V lost 6 bases, and 4 bases had no gene match. This CDR3 spans 11 amino acids. The rearrangement links TRBV29-1 to TRBJ2-7, with TRBD2 identical over 8 bases. The sample was peripheral blood. The receptor was isolated from a woman between 45 and 60 years old with acute or convalescent COVID-19. CDR3 sequence reads: CSVRRGVEQYF. The CDR3 DNA follows: TGCAGCGTCCGGCGGGGGGTCGAGCAGTACTTC.